The source of this T cell receptor beta chain is a study of blood T cells in healthy people across ages. Primers used in a second PCR of about 6 to 11 cycles were a sample-barcoded 5' primer and a J-beta primer mix. Every cDNA was tagged by a template-switch adaptor with 12 random nucleotides. TCRdb passed the 5' RACE reads through MiXCR, listing each CDR3 protein once. The profile shows some 640,000 distinct CDR3 sequences, approximately 30% of them singletons. There are many counts of this clonotype. The antigen is unknown. Whole-study findings and limits: In the absence of known donor CMV status, changes in expanded clonotypes were possibly confounded.

Germline V gene data show CDR1 as SEHNR and CDR2 as FQNEAQ (reference sequence). There are 14 residues in the CDR3. The ends were cut back, 5 bases at V and 6 bases at J, with 16 bases in the middle. Peripheral blood, roughly 9.3 milliliters per donor, was collected. Samples each yielded at least 5.5 micrograms of total RNA. This TCR came from an elderly woman in good health. The J gene is TRBJ1-2, the V gene TRBV7-9; D gene ambiguous. What was sequenced was blood. Here the CDR3 reads CASSQREGRDGYTF. CDR3 DNA sequence: TGTGCCAGCAGCCAACGCGAGGGTAGGGATGGCTACACCTTC.